The rows below give T cell receptor beta chains drawn from one sample of a study of shared clonotypes between healthy human individuals. Assay: immunoSEQ multiplex PCR; the TCRdb copy retains only in-frame clones and omits some. The repertoire holds roughly 2,000,000 clones, with about 95% as singletons. The sample was naive CD8+ T cells sorted from blood. These receptors all come from a young man in good health. Each CDR3 is given with its conserved first and last residue. D genes are given only for firm matches. Expanded clones are given a class, and other clones once, few, many or no size at all.

CDR3 protein,CDR3 DNA,V gene,clone size,D gene,J gene
CASSHITGASYQETQYF,TGTGCCAGCAGCCATATAACAGGAGCTTCTTACCAAGAGACCCAGTACTTC,TRBV7-8,-,-,TRBJ2-5
CATTIDIGNQPQHF,TGTGCCACCACCATTGACATAGGCAATCAGCCCCAGCATTTT,TRBV6-5,-,-,TRBJ1-5
CASSLEGTGPHEQYF,TGTGCCAGCAGCTTAGAGGGGACAGGTCCTCACGAGCAGTACTTC,TRBV7-9,-,TRBD1,TRBJ2-7
CASSVWTGEGGGELFF,TGTGCCAGCAGTGTTTGGACAGGGGAAGGAGGCGGGGAGCTGTTTTTT,TRBV6-1,-,TRBD1,TRBJ2-2
CASSYGADISYEQYF,TGTGCCAGCAGTTACGGGGCAGATATCTCCTACGAGCAGTACTTC,TRBV6-5,few,-,TRBJ2-7
CASSLRGDEQFF,TGTGCCAGCAGTTTGAGGGGGGATGAGCAGTTCTTC,TRBV27,-,-,TRBJ2-1
CASSLSGRYEQFF,TGTGCCAGCAGCTTAAGTGGGCGGTATGAGCAGTTCTTC,TRBV7-6,-,-,TRBJ2-1
CASSLVLAGGNEQFF,TGTGCCAGCAGCTTAGTCCTAGCGGGGGGGAATGAGCAGTTCTTC,TRBV11-2,-,TRBD2,TRBJ2-1
CASSTLTDNYGYTF,TGTGCCAGTAGCACCTTGACTGACAACTATGGCTACACCTTC,TRBV19,-,-,TRBJ1-2
CASNNWGQSTDTQYF,TGTGCCAGTAACAACTGGGGACAGAGCACAGATACGCAGTATTTT,TRBV19,-,TRBD1,TRBJ2-3
CASSEEISGSNYEQYF,TGTGCCAGCAGTGAAGAAATTAGCGGCTCAAACTACGAGCAGTACTTC,TRBV6-1,-,-,TRBJ2-7
CASSPGQGILTEAFF,TGTGCCAGCAGCCCCGGACAGGGTATTCTCACTGAAGCTTTCTTT,TRBV11-2,-,TRBD1,TRBJ1-1
CASSPPGGAFYNEQFF,TGTGCCAGCAGCCCACCGGGCGGGGCCTTCTACAATGAGCAGTTCTTC,TRBV7-9,-,-,TRBJ2-1
CASSIKGGLEQYF,TGTGCCAGTAGTATAAAAGGAGGGCTCGAGCAGTACTTC,TRBV19,once,-,TRBJ2-7
CASSYSGQKNEQFF,TGTGCCAGCAGTTACTCAGGACAGAAAAATGAGCAGTTCTTC,TRBV6-5,-,-,TRBJ2-1
CASSPRQGSYYGYTF,TGTGCCAGCAGCCCCCGACAGGGATCTTATTATGGCTACACCTTC,TRBV28,-,TRBD1,TRBJ1-2
CASSLDLLRQGLEETQYF,TGTGCCAGCAGCTTAGATTTACTTCGACAGGGCCTCGAAGAGACCCAGTACTTC,TRBV11-2,-,TRBD1,TRBJ2-5
CASSPPGLVTEAFF,TGTGCCAGCTCACCACCGGGGCTGGTCACTGAAGCTTTCTTT,TRBV18,-,-,TRBJ1-1
CASSLRRISTDTQYF,TGTGCCAGCAGCTTAAGGCGGATTAGCACAGATACGCAGTATTTT,TRBV7-9,-,-,TRBJ2-3
CASSEWDRATYEQYF,TGTGCCAGCAGTGAATGGGACAGGGCTACCTACGAGCAGTACTTC,TRBV25-1,-,TRBD1,TRBJ2-7
CASSTGGPGELFF,TGTGCCAGCAGCACGGGGGGGCCCGGGGAGCTGTTTTTT,TRBV2,-,TRBD2,TRBJ2-2
CASAGRGWQETQYF,TGCGCCAGCGCCGGTCGGGGGTGGCAAGAGACCCAGTACTTC,TRBV5-1,-,-,TRBJ2-5
CSARLADNEQFF,TGCAGCGCCCGACTAGCAGACAATGAGCAGTTCTTC,TRBV29-1,-,TRBD2,TRBJ2-1
CSAREIDTQYF,TGCAGTGCTAGAGAGATAGATACGCAGTATTTT,TRBV20-1,-,-,TRBJ2-3
CASSPEANTGELFF,TGTGCCAGCAGCCCAGAGGCAAACACCGGGGAGCTGTTTTTT,TRBV7-9,once,-,TRBJ2-2
CASSPFRDRVVEAFF,TGTGCCAGCTCACCTTTCCGGGACAGGGTCGTTGAAGCTTTCTTT,TRBV18,once,TRBD1,TRBJ1-1
CASSDWGTGELFF,TGTGCCAGCAGTGACTGGGGTACCGGGGAGCTGTTTTTT,TRBV6-1,-,-,TRBJ2-2
CASSLASPWTDTQYF,TGTGCCAGCAGCCTAGCTTCCCCTTGGACAGATACGCAGTATTTT,TRBV9,-,-,TRBJ2-3
CASSLVGGRSNQPQHF,TGTGCCAGCAGTTTAGTAGGAGGGAGGAGCAATCAGCCCCAGCATTTT,TRBV27,-,-,TRBJ1-5
CASSLSGPGSGYGYTF,TGTGCCAGCAGCTTATCGGGCCCGGGATCGGGCTATGGCTACACCTTC,TRBV7-9,once,-,TRBJ1-2
CASSAASGPYEQYF,TGCGCCAGCAGCGCAGCTAGCGGCCCCTACGAGCAGTACTTC,TRBV4-3,-,TRBD2,TRBJ2-7
CASSILAGVSYEQYF,TGTGCCAGTAGTATACTCGCGGGAGTTAGCTACGAGCAGTACTTC,TRBV19,once,TRBD2,TRBJ2-7
CSASFTDTQYF,TGCAGTGCTAGCTTCACAGATACGCAGTATTTT,TRBV20-1,-,-,TRBJ2-3
CASSFEGGASYNEQFF,TGTGCCAGCAGCTTTGAAGGGGGGGCCTCCTACAATGAGCAGTTCTTC,TRBV11-2,-,-,TRBJ2-1
CASSLVSEAYNEQFF,TGTGCCAGCAGTTTAGTCAGCGAGGCCTACAATGAGCAGTTCTTC,TRBV27,-,-,TRBJ2-1
CASSQEWQFLDGNTIYF,TGTGCCAGCAGCCAGGAGTGGCAGTTTTTGGATGGAAACACCATATATTTT,TRBV11-2,-,-,TRBJ1-3
CASSLGWAGSEKLFF,TGTGCCAGCAGCTTAGGGTGGGCAGGGTCTGAAAAACTGTTTTTT,TRBV7-8,-,-,TRBJ1-4